These 22 T cell receptor beta chains came from one sample sequenced in a study of blood T cell repertoires in COVID-19. Produced via immunoSEQ multiplex PCR; TCRdb's table is partial and in-frame only. The repertoire holds about 280,000 clones, with 75% to 95% as singletons. The sample taken for sequencing was PBMCs or T cells enriched from blood (not recorded which). These receptors all stem from a middle-aged man who had been exposed to COVID-19.

The chain links TRBV11-2 to TRBJ1-6; D uncertain. The CDR3 sequence is 13 residues long. With 1 base removed from V and 8 bases from J, the gap between germline ends came to 6 bases. CDR1 and CDR2 (germline): SGHAT, FQNNGV. CDR3 bases: TGTGCCAGCAGCTTAGTTAGTGATTCACCCCTCCACTTT. It codes for CASSLVSDSPLHF.

The V and J genes are TRBV19 and TRBJ1-5, with 7 bases matching TRBD1. Losses at the gene ends were 4 bases for V and 0 bases for J; bases not matched to a gene: 9. The CDR3 contains 17 residues. Germline V lookup: CDR1 LNHDA, CDR2 SQIVND (reference sequence). The CDR3 DNA reads as TGTGCCAGTAGTACCGGGACAGCTTTTTATAGCAATCAGCCCCAGCATTTT. Its protein product is CASSTGTAFYSNQPQHF.

On this clone: At one of its ends the junction is not consistent with the germline gene, which may arise from a read error. The rearrangement uses TRBV7-3 and TRBJ2-3; D is unresolved. Germline CDR1 is SGHTA and CDR2 is FQGTGA. The CDR3 consists of 13 residues. The CDR3: CASSLTYTDTQYF. The DNA for the CDR3 is TGTGCCAGCAGTTTAACTTACACAGATACGCAGTATTTT.

The chain joins TRBV6-8 to TRBJ1-1; tentatively, D is TRBD1 (5 bases). V gave up 0 bases and J gave up 0 bases, with 23 bases separating them. Germline CDR1 is MNHGY and CDR2 is SAAAGT. The CDR3 contains 20 residues. DNA for the CDR3: TGTGCCAGCAGTTACTCGAGATCGCAGGGCGTATTTTGGATGAACACTGAAGCTTTCTTT. Translated: CASSYSRSQGVFWMNTEAFF.

This chain links TRBV28 with TRBJ2-2, with 8 positions matching TRBD1. This CDR3 is built from 14 residues. The V and J ends lost 5 bases and 7 bases, in that order; junction bases with no gene match: 6. The V gene's germline CDR1 is MDHEN and CDR2 SYDVKM. CDR3 protein: CASSTRQGIGELFF. The CDR3 coding sequence is TGTGCCAGCAGTACCCGACAGGGGATCGGGGAGCTGTTTTTT.

V usage is TRBV21-1 and J usage is TRBJ2-1; the DNA was not used to check the table's D call, TRBD1. TRBV21-1 is shown as a pseudogene. The CDR3 totals 18 residues. The CDR3 spells CASRAKSSTGDSYNEQFF. The CDR3 coding sequence is TGTGCCAGCAGAGCAAAGTCCTCCACAGGCGATTCCTACAATGAGCAGTTCTTC.

The chain combines TRBV5-1 with TRBJ2-1; D is ambiguous. The CDR3 totals 13 residues. In germline, CDR1 is SGHRS, CDR2 YFSETQ. V was pared by 0 bases and J by 6 bases, with 7 bases between. The DNA of the CDR3 is TGCGCCAGCAGCTTGGGGCCGGGCAATGAGCAGTTCTTC. Its protein product is CASSLGPGNEQFF.

The V and J genes are TRBV4-1 and TRBJ1-2; no reliable D call. The germline V gene has CDR1 MGHRA and CDR2 YSYEKL. V lost 1 base and J 4 bases, leaving 10 bases between the germline ends. CDR3 size: 14 residues. CDR3 loop: CASSQAIGLYGYTF. For the CDR3, the DNA is TGCGCCAGCAGCCAAGCGATAGGACTCTATGGCTACACCTTC.

This chain uses TRBV10-3 with TRBJ2-3; 10 nucleotides line up with TRBD2. In germline, CDR1 is ENHRY, CDR2 SYGVKD. J gave up 3 bases and V 10 bases, and 10 bases lay outside the gene matches. This CDR3 spans 15 amino acids. The CDR3 is CATRLAGVDTDTQYF. The DNA for the CDR3 is TGTGCCACAAGACTAGCGGGTGTCGATACAGATACGCAGTATTTT.

The chain couples TRBV9 to TRBJ2-5, with 7 bases aligning to TRBD2. J was trimmed by 3 bases and V by 1 base; bases with no gene match: 3. Germline values: CDR1 SGDLS, CDR2 YYNGEE. CDR3 length: 14 amino acids. The CDR3 reads CASSVQGGEETQYF. The CDR3 DNA follows: TGTGCCAGCAGCGTACAGGGAGGGGAAGAGACCCAGTACTTC.

This clone was counted a few times. The chain joins TRBV28 to TRBJ2-3; no clear D. V gave up 1 base and J gave up 2 bases, with 13 bases separating them. In germline, CDR1 is MDHEN, CDR2 SYDVKM. The CDR3 sequence is 16 residues long. The CDR3 bases are TGTGCCAGCAGTTTATTTACTCAGGCTACCACAGATACGCAGTATTTT. It encodes CASSLFTQATTDTQYF.

The chain recombines TRBV4-3 with TRBJ2-3, with unresolved D. The CDR3 has 15 residues. CDR1 LGHNA and CDR2 YSLEER come from the germline V gene. The V end was cut by 2 bases, the J end by 6 bases, with 15 bases between. This CDR3 reads CASSQNGLGGDTQYF. The CDR3 DNA reads TGCGCCAGCAGCCAAAACGGGTTAGGCGGCGATACGCAGTATTTT.

This chain's CDR3 is CASSQYDRGMNTEAFF. The DNA of the CDR3 is TGCGCCAGCAGCCAATACGACAGGGGCATGAACACTGAAGCTTTCTTT. This chain links TRBV4-1 with TRBJ1-1, with 8 bases lining up with TRBD1. J gave up 0 bases and V 2 bases, and 5 bases lay outside the gene matches. The CDR3 loop spans 16 amino acids. From germline, CDR1 is MGHRA and CDR2 YSYEKL.

The chain links TRBV6-6 to TRBJ2-7; no reliable D call. Germline CDR1 and CDR2: MNHNY and SVGAGI (reference sequence). The CDR3 consists of 15 residues. The ends were cut back, 0 bases at V and 2 bases at J, with 11 bases in the middle. CDR3 nucleotides: TGTGCCAGCAGTTACTCGAGGCTGTCAACCTACGAGCAGTACTTC. Translated, it gives CASSYSRLSTYEQYF.

This clone has more than one count but fewer than ten. This chain joins TRBV24-1 and TRBJ1-1; 8 bases are a match to TRBD1. V lost 9 bases to trimming and J lost 5 bases; unmatched junction nucleotides: 7. This CDR3 region has 13 residues. Germline CDR1 KGHDR, CDR2 SFDVKD. In DNA, the CDR3 is TGTGCCACCCGTGGACAGGGTCTAACTGAAGCTTTCTTT. Translation gives CATRGQGLTEAFF.

V gene TRBV14 combines with J gene TRBJ2-1; perhaps TRBD2 as D (6 bases). V was shortened by 4 bases and J by 7 bases, with 17 bases between the two germline ends. CDR1 is SGHDN, CDR2 FVKESK, per germline. CDR3 length: 15 residues. The CDR3 loop reads CASSRRLVMINEQFF. CDR3 DNA: TGTGCCAGCAGCCGACGACTAGTAATGATTAATGAGCAGTTCTTC.

Regarding this clone: One junction end disagrees with the germline gene, perhaps due to a read error. The gene calls are TRBV2 and TRBJ1-1; TRBD1 is a possible D gene (5 bases). Germline V lookup: CDR1 SNHLY, CDR2 FYNNEI. This CDR3 is 13 amino acids long. CDR3: CASMRDLKTEAFF. The CDR3 bases are TGTGCCAGCATGCGGGACCTGAAGACTGAAGCTTTCTTT.

The genes are TRBV7-9 and TRBJ1-1, with 8 positions matching TRBD1. The CDR3 length is 14 residues. With V trimmed by 1 base and J by 5 bases, 3 bases remained unmatched. The germline V gene has CDR1 SEHNR and CDR2 FQNEAQ (reference sequence). CDR3 bases: TGTGCCAGCAGCTTAGGACAGGGGAGGACTGAAGCTTTCTTT. This translates into CASSLGQGRTEAFF. Using reference TRBV7-9 and TRBJ1-1 for the parts outside the CDR3, the full variable domain is DTGVSQNPRHKITKRGQNVTFRCDPISEHNRLYWYRQTLGQGPEFLTYFQNEAQLEKSRLLSDRFSAERPKGSFSTLEIQRTEQGDSAMYLCASSLGQGRTEAFFGQGTRLTVV.

The chain joins TRBV19 to TRBJ2-7; 11 nucleotides agree with TRBD2. The CDR3 is 12 amino acids. The germline V gene has CDR1 LNHDA and CDR2 SQIVND (reference sequence). The CDR3 spells CATSGTNYEQYF. The DNA for the CDR3 is TGTGCGACTAGCGGGACGAACTACGAGCAGTACTTC.

This clone was found once. J is TRBJ1-2 and V is TRBV19; a weak D match, TRBD1 (5 bases). The germline V gene encodes CDR1 LNHDA and CDR2 SQIVND (reference sequence). V gave up 3 bases and J gave up 7 bases, with 12 bases separating them. The CDR3 is made up of 13 amino acids. The CDR3 protein is CASSMRSGAGYTF. Written as DNA, the CDR3 is TGTGCCAGTAGTATGCGGAGTGGGGCTGGCTACACCTTC.

This chain links TRBV7-9 with TRBJ2-3; 10 positions agree with TRBD2. The CDR3 runs 16 residues. From germline, CDR1 is SEHNR and CDR2 FQNEAQ (reference sequence). The trim removed 1 base at V and 6 bases at J, leaving 7 bases unmatched. CDR3 sequence reads: CASSLDPSGSVDTQYF. For the CDR3, the DNA is TGTGCCAGCAGCTTAGACCCTAGCGGGAGTGTTGATACGCAGTATTTT.

This chain uses TRBV19 with TRBJ1-1, with D possibly being TRBD1 (6 bases). V lost 2 bases and J lost 1, with 8 bases in between. This CDR3 is 14 amino acids long. Germline V gene lookup returns CDR1 LNHDA and CDR2 SQIVND (reference sequence). CDR3 nucleotide sequence: TGTGCCAGTAGTATATTAGGGGGGAACACTGAAGCTTTCTTT. This sequence encodes CASSILGGNTEAFF.